These 7 T cell receptor beta chains originate from one sample sequenced in a study of OX40 agonist ivuxolimab in advanced cancers. Assay: immunoSEQ multiplex PCR; the TCRdb copy retains only in-frame clones and omits some. The sample yields some 99,000 clones, roughly 95% seen once. The sequencing used CD4+ or CD8+ T cells sorted from blood, collected in a trial of the OX40 agonist ivuxolimab. The receptors were gathered from an adult with an advanced solid tumor such as melanoma, head and neck, liver or kidney cancer.

The chain employs TRBV4-1 and TRBJ2-1; TRBD2 aligns across 9 bases. In germline, CDR1 is MGHRA, CDR2 YSYEKL. The CDR3 has 19 amino acids. The trim removed 1 base at V and 0 bases at J, leaving 10 bases unmatched. The CDR3 protein is CASSQGLAGFRSSYNEQFF. As DNA, the CDR3 is TGCGCCAGCAGCCAAGGGCTAGCGGGGTTTAGGAGCTCCTACAATGAGCAGTTCTTC.

V is TRBV6-1 and J is TRBJ2-2; 7 bases are a match to TRBD2. V dropped 4 bases and J dropped 2; count of bases not matched to a gene: 7. The CDR3 consists of 16 residues. Germline assignment: CDR1 MNHNS and CDR2 SASEGT. CDR3 residues: CASSAPGGYNTGELFF. The CDR3 region has the DNA TGTGCCAGCAGTGCACCCGGGGGGTATAACACCGGGGAGCTGTTTTTT.

J is TRBJ2-4 and V is TRBV6-7; 7 bases line up with TRBD1. TRBV6-7 belongs to the ORF category, with a function that is uncertain. The CDR3 runs 15 residues. V shed 5 bases and J 6 bases; nucleotides not matched to a gene: 10. CDR3 in DNA: TGTGCCAGCAGTCTTCCGGGACAGCGATCAAACATTCAGTACTTC. Its translation is CASSLPGQRSNIQYF.

The V gene is TRBV6-5, the J gene TRBJ2-1; TRBD2 matches 11 bases. CDR3 size: 14 residues. Germline V gene lookup returns CDR1 MNHEY and CDR2 SVGAGI. J lost 7 bases, V lost 6 bases, and 5 bases had no gene match. The DNA for the CDR3 is TGTGCCAGCAGAACTAGCGGGGGACGGAATGAGCAGTTCTTC. It encodes CASRTSGGRNEQFF.

The rearrangement links TRBV29-1 to TRBJ2-7; D call uncertain. CDR1 is SQVTM and CDR2 is ANQGSEA in the germline V gene. Trimming shortened V by 0 bases and J by 1 base, and 13 bases separated the two germline ends. This CDR3 is 15 amino acids long. CDR3 region: CSVEDPAWGSYEQYF. The DNA of the CDR3 is TGCAGCGTTGAAGATCCAGCTTGGGGTTCCTACGAGCAGTACTTC.

The DNA for the CDR3 is TGTGCCAGCAGCTTGGAATATTCACCCCTCCACTTT. Translated: CASSLEYSPLHF. The chain links TRBV5-4 to TRBJ1-6; no reliable D call. In germline, CDR1 is SGHNT, CDR2 YYREEE (reference sequence). The CDR3 consists of 12 residues. Trimming removed 0 bases at V and 8 bases at J, with 3 bases between.

CDR3 DNA: TGTGCCAGTAGTCCCACAGGGGGTCTCTCCTACGAGCAGTACTTC. Protein sequence: CASSPTGGLSYEQYF. V usage is TRBV19 and J usage is TRBJ2-7; TRBD1 matches 8 bases. The V and J ends lost 5 bases and 0 bases, in that order; junction bases with no gene match: 6. CDR1 is LNHDA and CDR2 is SQIVND in the germline V gene (reference sequence). CDR3 length: 15 amino acids.